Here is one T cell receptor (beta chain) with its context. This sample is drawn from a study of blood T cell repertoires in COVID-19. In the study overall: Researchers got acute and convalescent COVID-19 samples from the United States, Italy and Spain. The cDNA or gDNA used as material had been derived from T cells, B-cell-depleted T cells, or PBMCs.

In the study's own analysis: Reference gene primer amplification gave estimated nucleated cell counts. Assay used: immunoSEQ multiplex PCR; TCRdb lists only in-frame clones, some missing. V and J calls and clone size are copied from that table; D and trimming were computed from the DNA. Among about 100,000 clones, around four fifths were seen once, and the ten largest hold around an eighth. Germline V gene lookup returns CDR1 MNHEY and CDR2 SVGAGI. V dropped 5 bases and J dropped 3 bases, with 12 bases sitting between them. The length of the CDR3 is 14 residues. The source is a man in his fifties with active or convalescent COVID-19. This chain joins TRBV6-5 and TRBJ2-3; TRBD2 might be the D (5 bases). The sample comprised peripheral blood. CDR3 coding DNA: TGTGCCAGCAGTCTCGAGAGAGGGACAGATACGCAGTATTTT. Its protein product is CASSLERGTDTQYF.